A single sample is the source of the 30 T cell receptor beta chains below, sequenced in a study of blood T cell repertoires in COVID-19. Assay: immunoSEQ multiplex PCR; the TCRdb copy retains only in-frame clones and omits some. The sample consists of 170,000 or so clones, about 89% of them appearing once. The sequenced sample was peripheral blood. The receptors come from a man younger than 35 who had recovered from COVID-19.

The J gene is TRBJ2-1, the V gene TRBV4-3, with a tentative D call TRBD2 (5 bases). CDR3 length: 14 amino acids. The germline V gene encodes CDR1 LGHNA and CDR2 YSLEER. V lost 4 bases and J 9 bases, leaving 16 bases between the germline ends. The CDR3, as DNA: TGCGCCAGCAGCCCCACTACAACCAGCGGTGAGCAGTTCTTC. As protein: CASSPTTTSGEQFF.

J is TRBJ2-7 and V is TRBV5-4; 10 bases are a match to TRBD1. In germline, CDR1 is SGHNT, CDR2 YYREEE (reference sequence). Trimming cost V 4 bases and J 4 bases; bases outside gene matches: 11. The CDR3 runs to 16 residues. The CDR3 loop reads CASSLGGGTGVYEQYF. The CDR3 region has the DNA TGTGCCAGCAGCCTAGGAGGAGGGACAGGGGTGTACGAGCAGTACTTC.

The chain carries TRBV6-5 and TRBJ1-6; perhaps TRBD1 as D (5 bases). Looked up from germline, CDR1 is MNHEY and CDR2 is SVGAGI. V lost 0 bases, J lost 9 bases, and 12 bases lay in between. The CDR3 spans 15 residues. CDR3 DNA: TGTGCCAGCAGTTACTCGATTGGGGCTGGTTCACCCCTCCACTTT. It encodes CASSYSIGAGSPLHF.

CDR3 bases: TGTGCCAGCAAGGGACAGGGTGACACCGGGGAGCTGTTTTTT. It is translated as CASKGQGDTGELFF. This chain links TRBV5-4 with TRBJ2-2, with 9 bases identical to TRBD1. From germline, CDR1 is SGHNT and CDR2 YYREEE (reference sequence). The CDR3 spans 14 residues. V lost 6 bases to trimming and J lost 3 bases; unmatched junction nucleotides: 3.

The chain joins TRBV10-3 to TRBJ1-4; TRBD1 matches at 7 bases. J gave up 2 bases and V 5 bases, and 8 bases lay outside the gene matches. Per the germline V gene, CDR1 is ENHRY and CDR2 is SYGVKD. The length of the CDR3 is 16 residues. The CDR3 nucleotides are TGTGCCATCAGTCGGACAGGCGGAAGGACTAATGAAAAACTGTTTTTT. This codes for CAISRTGGRTNEKLFF.

This rearrangement joins TRBV6-4 to TRBJ2-2; 8 nucleotides agree with TRBD1. The CDR3 length is 17 residues. Germline V gives CDR1 MRHNA, CDR2 SNTAGT. Trimming cost V 3 bases and J 4 bases; bases outside gene matches: 10. As DNA, the CDR3 is TGTGCCAGCAGTGATCGAGGGAGGACAGGGCGCACCGGGGAGCTGTTTTTT. It is translated as CASSDRGRTGRTGELFF.

This chain joins TRBV5-1 and TRBJ1-3; TRBD1 matches at 8 bases. CDR3 size: 15 residues. In germline, CDR1 is SGHRS, CDR2 YFSETQ. The ends lost 5 bases at V and 0 bases at J; junction bases unmatched: 4. The CDR3 loop reads CASSSDRGSGNTIYF. Written as DNA, the CDR3 is TGCGCCAGCAGTTCTGACAGGGGCTCTGGAAACACCATATATTTT.

V and J are TRBV30 and TRBJ2-3; no definite D call. The germline V gene encodes CDR1 GTSNPN and CDR2 SVGIG (reference sequence). Trimming removed 3 bases at V and 9 bases at J, with 13 bases between. This CDR3 contains 12 residues. CDR3 residues: CAWSLSAVTQYF. In DNA form, the CDR3 reads TGTGCCTGGAGCCTTAGTGCGGTAACGCAGTATTTT.

The chain carries TRBV11-2 and TRBJ2-1; TRBD2 matches at 8 bases. The CDR3 spans 16 residues. The ends lost 5 bases at V and 6 bases at J; junction bases unmatched: 12. Germline lookup yields CDR1 SGHAT and CDR2 FQNNGV. CDR3 nucleotide sequence: TGTGCCAGCAGCACATCCAGCGGGAGTCGTAGCAATGAGCAGTTCTTC. Translation gives CASSTSSGSRSNEQFF.

This sequence joins TRBV19 and TRBJ1-5; 7 bases agree with TRBD1. The junction had 10 bases not matched to a gene; V was cut back by 7 bases and J by 1 base. In germline, CDR1 is LNHDA, CDR2 SQIVND (reference sequence). The CDR3 contains 16 residues. CDR3 amino acids: CASTPQGTGSNQPQHF. DNA for the CDR3: TGTGCCAGTACCCCACAGGGGACGGGGAGCAATCAGCCCCAGCATTTT.

V usage is TRBV29-1 and J usage is TRBJ2-7; no definite D call. Germline V lookup: CDR1 SQVTM, CDR2 ANQGSEA. Trimming took 3 bases from V and 2 from J, leaving 11 bases between them. CDR3 length equals 13 residues. The CDR3 is CSVEVSGTYEQYF. CDR3 nucleotides: TGCAGCGTTGAGGTGTCGGGTACCTACGAGCAGTACTTC.

This clone has only one observation. The V gene is TRBV5-4, the J gene TRBJ1-2, with D possibly matching TRBD1 (5 bases). Germline loops: CDR1 SGHNT, CDR2 YYREEE (reference sequence). This CDR3 region has 15 residues. V lost 0 bases, J lost 4 bases, and 13 bases lay in between. For the CDR3, the DNA is TGTGCCAGCAGCTTGGTCGGGGGACGGCCCTATGGCTACACCTTC. Protein sequence: CASSLVGGRPYGYTF.

This clone was counted only a few times. The chain employs TRBV6-2 or TRBV6-3 and TRBJ1-2, with D perhaps matching TRBD1 (6 bases). V was trimmed by 6 bases and J by 12 bases, leaving 17 bases between them. Germline lookup yields CDR1 MNHEY and CDR2 SVGEGT. CDR3 length: 12 residues. The CDR3 reads CASSPLGTRDTF. CDR3 DNA: TGTGCCAGCAGCCCGCTCGGGACAAGGGACACCTTC.

V is TRBV7-9 and J is TRBJ2-1; 10 bases map to TRBD2. Germline V gene sequence: CDR1 SEHNR, CDR2 FQNEAQ (reference sequence). The CDR3 length is 14 residues. V lost 6 bases and J lost 7; bases outside the gene matches: 6. The CDR3 is CASRPGLARNEQFF. CDR3 nucleotide sequence: TGTGCCAGCAGACCGGGACTAGCGAGGAATGAGCAGTTCTTC.

The rearrangement links TRBV9 to TRBJ1-1; D is unclear. The CDR3 has 13 amino acids. CDR1 and CDR2 (germline): SGDLS, YYNGEE. Between the trimmed V and J ends, which lost 0 bases and 2 bases, there was a span of 5 bases. CDR3 nucleotide sequence: TGTGCCAGCAGCGTAGTCACTAACACTGAAGCTTTCTTT. It yields the protein CASSVVTNTEAFF.

J is TRBJ1-1 and V is TRBV10-3; no firm D call. Trimming removed 10 bases at V and 1 base at J, with 13 bases between. The CDR3 has 13 amino acids. Germline V lookup: CDR1 ENHRY, CDR2 SYGVKD. Written as DNA, the CDR3 is TGTGCCAGCGTCCCCTTTGGGAACACTGAAGCTTTCTTT. Amino acids: CASVPFGNTEAFF.

The chain is built from TRBV4-1 and TRBJ1-1, with D possibly TRBD1 on 5 matching bases. The length of the CDR3 is 14 residues. CDR1 is MGHRA and CDR2 is YSYEKL in the germline V gene. The V gene lost 8 bases and the J gene lost 5 bases, with 18 bases spanning the gap. CDR3 in amino acids: CASRLTFRGTEAFF. In DNA, the CDR3 is TGCGCCAGCCGCTTGACCTTCCGGGGGACTGAAGCTTTCTTT.

The chain employs TRBV6-5 and TRBJ2-7; perhaps TRBD1 as D (5 bases). The CDR3 has 14 amino acids. The V and J ends lost 2 bases and 3 bases respectively, with 11 bases between them. Germline values: CDR1 MNHEY, CDR2 SVGAGI. The DNA of the CDR3 is TGTGCCAGCAGTTACACTGACAGTCTCTACGAGCAGTACTTC. Its translation is CASSYTDSLYEQYF.

The chain has TRBV5-4 and TRBJ2-7; 8 bases map to TRBD1. This CDR3 is 13 amino acids long. V lost 4 bases to trimming and J lost 6 bases; unmatched junction nucleotides: 6. Germline V gene data show CDR1 as SGHNT and CDR2 as YYREEE (reference sequence). Written as DNA, the CDR3 is TGTGCCAGCAGCCCGGACAGGGAAAGCGAGCAGTACTTC. Amino acids: CASSPDRESEQYF.

The rearrangement uses TRBV15 and TRBJ1-2; 10 bases line up with TRBD1. V shed 4 bases, J shed 1 base, and the junction held 6 bases outside the gene matches. The CDR3 sequence is 16 residues long. Germline V gives CDR1 LNHNV, CDR2 YYDKDF (reference sequence). The CDR3 nucleotides read TGTGCCACCAGCACTGGAGGGACAGGGGATAACTATGGCTACACCTTC. Translating it yields CATSTGGTGDNYGYTF.

In this sample, this clone turned up once. V and J are TRBV5-4 and TRBJ2-5; D not resolved. Germline values: CDR1 SGHNT, CDR2 YYREEE (reference sequence). The V and J ends lost 4 bases and 3 bases respectively, with 16 bases between them. The CDR3 runs to 15 residues. The CDR3 DNA reads TGTGCCAGCAGCCAATCCCTGACACACGAAGAGACCCAGTACTTC. This codes for CASSQSLTHEETQYF.

The chain has TRBV10-3 and TRBJ2-3; the D is unclear. Germline CDR1 is ENHRY and CDR2 is SYGVKD. Trimming left V 5 bases short and J 4 bases short, with 13 bases between. This CDR3 is built from 14 residues. For the CDR3, the DNA is TGTGCCATCAGTCAGGCGCGATCGCCAGATACGCAGTATTTT. Protein: CAISQARSPDTQYF.

The V gene is TRBV6-6, the J gene TRBJ1-1; a weak D match, TRBD1 (5 bases). The V and J ends lost 6 bases and 8 bases respectively, with 7 bases between them. The CDR3 is 10 amino acids. CDR1 and CDR2 from the germline V gene are MNHNY and SVGAGI (reference sequence). DNA for the CDR3: TGTGCCAGCAGCCGACAGGAAGCTTTCTTT. Translated, it gives CASSRQEAFF.

The genes are TRBV28 and TRBJ2-7; a weak D match, TRBD2 (5 bases). CDR3 length equals 14 residues. V was trimmed by 3 bases and J by 2 bases, leaving 11 bases between them. Germline lookup yields CDR1 MDHEN and CDR2 SYDVKM. CDR3 protein: CASSFLEDAYEQYF. Here the CDR3 DNA reads TGTGCCAGCAGTTTCTTGGAGGATGCCTACGAGCAGTACTTC. The entire variable domain, with the rest obtained from reference TRBV28 and TRBJ2-7, is as follows: DVKVTQSSRYLVKRTGEKVFLECVQDMDHENMFWYRQDPGLGLRLIYFSYDVKMKEKGDIPEGYSVSREKKERFSLILESASTNQTSMYLCASSFLEDAYEQYFGPGTRLTVT.

The chain recombines TRBV7-2 with TRBJ2-5; D uncertain. Trimming took off 2 bases at V and 5 bases at J, with 6 bases between the two ends. The CDR3 consists of 12 residues. Germline V gene lookup returns CDR1 SGHTA and CDR2 FQGNSA. In nucleotides, the CDR3 is TGTGCCAGCAGCTTATTCGGGGAGACCCAGTACTTC. Amino acids: CASSLFGETQYF.

V is TRBV7-3 and J is TRBJ2-3; 9 bases match TRBD1. Trimming removed 6 bases from V and 8 bases from J; junction bases left unmatched: 9. The CDR3 is 14 amino acids. Germline-derived CDR1 and CDR2 are SGHTA and FQGTGA. CDR3 loop: CASSPGQGRGTQYF. CDR3 nucleotides: TGTGCCAGCAGTCCCGGACAGGGGCGGGGTACGCAGTATTTT.

The genes are TRBV30 and TRBJ2-1, with a possible D match to TRBD2 (6 bases). V shed 3 bases and J shed 7 bases, with 13 bases lying between them. The CDR3 consists of 13 residues. CDR1 GTSNPN and CDR2 SVGIG come from the germline V gene (reference sequence). DNA of the CDR3: TGTGCCTGGAGCCGGAGGGCCTGGAATGAGCAGTTCTTC. Translated: CAWSRRAWNEQFF.

The chain carries TRBV7-6 and TRBJ2-2; TRBD2 agrees at 12 bases. The CDR3 length is 16 residues. Germline V gives CDR1 SGHVS, CDR2 FNYEAQ. The junction had 4 bases not matched to a gene; V was cut back by 3 bases and J by 5 bases. The CDR3 nucleotides are TGTGCCAGCAGCTTCTCAGGGACTAGCGGGACCGGGGAGCTGTTTTTT. Translation: CASSFSGTSGTGELFF.

J is TRBJ2-6 and V is TRBV3-1 (or the pseudogene TRBV3-2), with D tentatively TRBD2 (5 bases). The CDR3 sequence is 16 residues long. Trimming took 4 bases from V and 0 from J, leaving 10 bases between them. CDR1 LGHDT and CDR2 YNNKEL come from the germline V gene (reference sequence). The CDR3: CASSPQRSSGANVLTF. The CDR3 coding sequence is TGTGCCAGCAGCCCACAGCGGAGCTCTGGGGCCAACGTCCTGACTTTC.

The table lists this clone with a count of one. The V call is TRBV7-3, the J call TRBJ1-2; weak D call: TRBD1 (5 bases). This CDR3 region has 13 residues. Germline V gene sequence: CDR1 SGHTA, CDR2 FQGTGA. Trimming stripped 5 bases from V and 6 bases from J, with 13 bases between. CDR3 residues: CASSQQAFDGYTF. In nucleotides, the CDR3 is TGTGCCAGCAGCCAACAGGCATTTGATGGCTACACCTTC.